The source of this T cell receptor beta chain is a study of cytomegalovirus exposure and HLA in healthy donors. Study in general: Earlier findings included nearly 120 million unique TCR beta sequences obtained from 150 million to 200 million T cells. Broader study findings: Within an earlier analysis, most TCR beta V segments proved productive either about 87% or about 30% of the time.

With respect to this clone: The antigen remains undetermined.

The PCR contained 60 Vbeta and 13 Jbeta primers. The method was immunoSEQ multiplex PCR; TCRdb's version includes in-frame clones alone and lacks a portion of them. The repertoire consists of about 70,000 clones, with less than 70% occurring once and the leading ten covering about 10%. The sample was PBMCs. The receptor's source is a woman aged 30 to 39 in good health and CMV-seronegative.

CDR3 protein: CSALQGGNTEAFF. CDR3 DNA: TGCAGCGCTCTACAGGGTGGGAACACTGAAGCTTTCTTT. The chain employs TRBV29-1 and TRBJ1-1, with D possibly matching TRBD1 (6 bases). V was shortened by 7 bases and J by 1 base, with 13 bases between the two germline ends. The CDR3 is 13 residues long. Germline-derived CDR1 and CDR2 are SQVTM and ANQGSEA.